This TCR beta chain derives from a study of blood T cells in healthy people across ages. A second about 6 to 11 cycle PCR used barcoded and J-beta primers. TCRdb ran MiXCR on the 5' RACE reads and lists one entry per CDR3 protein. Of 580,000 or so distinct CDR3 sequences listed, around half are singletons. Notes on this clonotype: What it recognizes is unknown.

Trimming stripped 6 bases from V and 2 bases from J, with 16 bases between. The CDR3 has 15 residues. Germline V CDR1 and CDR2: MGHDK, SYGVNS. Study-level findings and limits: Among long-lived donors, naive CD4+ cells were more numerous and diversity higher than in aged donors.

The chain employs TRBV25-1 and TRBJ2-5, with D possibly TRBD1 on 6 matching bases. The TCR was taken from a man at least 80 years old in good health. Material: blood. CDR3 nucleotide sequence: TGTGCCAGCAGCGGGGCAGGACAGACTCAAGAGACCCAGTACTTC. Translating it yields CASSGAGQTQETQYF. Complete variable domain (other parts from reference TRBV25-1 and TRBJ2-5): EADIYQTPRYLVIGTGKKITLECSQTMGHDKMYWYQQDPGMELHLIHYSYGVNSTEKGDLSSESTVSRIRTEHFPLTLESARPSHTSQYLCASSGAGQTQETQYFGPGTRLLVL.